Listed below are T cell receptor beta chains from one sample, sequenced in a study of blood T cell repertoires in COVID-19. Generated by immunoSEQ multiplex PCR, the TCRdb table keeps only in-frame clones and is missing some. The sample shows about 140,000 clones, 88% of them seen only once. The sample was peripheral blood. These receptors were taken from a human donor with COVID-19, enrolled during active disease. The donor label of this sample is uncertain. Both conserved end residues are part of each CDR3.

v_gene | len | CDR3aa
TRBV7-3 | 14 | CASSRLPGSTPLHF
TRBV25-1 | 15 | CASSEYGGGTDTQYF
TRBV11-2 | 14 | CASSFTGGLDGYTF
TRBV7-2 | 15 | CASSLGPGQGPGQYF
TRBV7-2 | 14 | CASSLALAGRPQHF
TRBV5-1 | 15 | CASSFTSGTYNEQFF
TRBV6-5 | 15 | CASITRTSGSYEQFF
TRBV5-1 | 18 | CASSLNGQTYSGANVLTF
TRBV4-1 | 16 | CASSSRGGGWTGELFF
TRBV6-1 | 15 | CASSEDSHWGTEAFF
TRBV21-1 | 14 | CASSHRREGQPQHF
TRBV6-2/TRBV6-3 | 17 | CASRYPGLAGGGNEQFF
TRBV6-6 | 13 | CASSPRGQETQYF
TRBV3-1/TRBV3-2 | 17 | CASSRQLAGGPTDTQYF
TRBV9 | 18 | CASSVALGQGYGANVLTF
TRBV29-1 | 15 | CSVVERAGGNQPQHF
TRBV5-1 | 16 | CASSLEGGPSSYEQYF
TRBV10-3 | 14 | CAIGSTGLNTEAFF
TRBV21-1 | 21 | CASSKIDLAGTGRSYNSPLHF
TRBV9 | 15 | CASSPRGTGPSPLHF
TRBV25-1 | 13 | CASTSGGGHGYTF
TRBV14 | 14 | CASSQRGGLYGYTF